The 11 T cell receptor beta chains in this list originate from one sample, sequenced in a study of yellow fever vaccine responses in identical twins. TCRdb re-called the RT-PCR reads with MiXCR, one entry per CDR3 protein. Among 4,500 or so distinct CDR3 sequences, 65% to 90% were seen once, and the ten largest hold 2.1%. Sequenced material: T cells from blood (PBMCs), unsorted or a sorted subset (not recorded which), taken before or after yellow fever vaccination (not recorded which). These receptors were taken from a woman under 30 who received the yellow fever vaccine.

Only a few counts were recorded for this clonotype. This chain connects TRBV6-1 to TRBJ2-1; a possible D gene is TRBD1 (5 bases). Trimming removed 5 bases at V and 0 bases at J, with 8 bases between. Germline CDR1 reads MNHNS; CDR2 reads SASEGT. CDR3 size: 14 residues. CDR3 sequence: CASSQGSSYNEQFF. The CDR3 DNA follows: TGTGCCAGCAGTCAGGGTAGCTCCTACAATGAGCAGTTCTTC.

The CDR3 DNA reads as TGCGCCAGCAGCTCGACTAGCAGTTCCTACGAGCAGTACTTC. It is translated as CASSSTSSSYEQYF. The V call is TRBV5-1, the J call TRBJ2-7; 7 bases map to TRBD2. Germline-derived CDR1 and CDR2 are SGHRS and YFSETQ. The junction had 4 bases not matched to a gene; V was cut back by 3 bases and J by 1 base. This CDR3 contains 14 residues. Together with reference TRBV5-1 and TRBJ2-7, the CDR3 gives the full variable domain: KAGVTQTPRYLIKTRGQQVTLSCSPISGHRSVSWYQQTPGQGLQFLFEYFSETQRNKGNFPGRFSGRQFSNSRSEMNVSTLELGDSALYLCASSSTSSSYEQYFGPGTRLTVT.

The V and J genes are TRBV29-1 and TRBJ2-3, with D tentatively TRBD2 (5 bases). This CDR3 is 14 amino acids long. Germline-derived CDR1 and CDR2 are SQVTM and ANQGSEA. The ends were cut back, 6 bases at V and 0 bases at J, with 13 bases in the middle. CDR3 sequence (DNA): TGCAGCGTGGCGGTCGGGATAAGCACAGATACGCAGTATTTT. Its translation is CSVAVGISTDTQYF.

The chain employs TRBV12-3 or TRBV12-4 and TRBJ1-5; no clear D. The CDR3 loop spans 13 amino acids. V lost 3 bases, J lost 3 bases, and 6 bases lay in between. The CDR3 is CASSLTHNQPQHF. CDR3 in DNA: TGTGCCAGCAGTTTGACCCACAATCAGCCCCAGCATTTT.

The chain combines TRBV29-1 with TRBJ1-2, with TRBD1 matching 7 bases. This CDR3 has 13 residues. Per the germline V gene, CDR1 is SQVTM and CDR2 is ANQGSEA. The V segment lost 5 bases and the J segment 2 bases; nucleotides outside the gene matches: 5. The CDR3 loop reads CSVSGGPNYGYTF. The CDR3 bases are TGCAGCGTTTCAGGGGGTCCCAACTATGGCTACACCTTC.

This clonotype appeared a few times. V and J are TRBV5-1 and TRBJ1-6; D not resolved. Trimming took 0 bases from V and 8 from J, leaving 12 bases between them. CDR1 SGHRS and CDR2 YFSETQ come from the germline V gene. The CDR3 runs 15 residues. CDR3 in amino acids: CASSLAPGLDSPLHF. In DNA form, the CDR3 reads TGCGCCAGCAGCTTGGCCCCGGGATTAGATTCACCCCTCCACTTT.

The chain uses TRBV5-1 and TRBJ2-3; 10 nucleotides match TRBD1. The CDR3 totals 14 residues. Germline trimming cut 4 bases from V and 7 bases from J; bases unmatched to any gene: 6. Germline CDR1 is SGHRS and CDR2 is YFSETQ. CDR3 coding DNA: TGCGCCAGCAGCCCGGACAGGGGGTTGAATACGCAGTATTTT. This sequence encodes CASSPDRGLNTQYF.

This clonotype has a single count. The chain couples TRBV20-1 to TRBJ1-1; possible D gene TRBD1, 5 bases. Germline CDR1 and CDR2: DFQATT and SNEGSKA (reference sequence). The CDR3 contains 14 residues. V was trimmed by 2 bases and J by 6 bases, leaving 16 bases between them. The DNA for the CDR3 is TGCAGTGCTAGACCTTCGGCCCTGGGGGCTGAAGCTTTCTTT. This gives the protein CSARPSALGAEAFF.

This clonotype was seen only once. The J gene is TRBJ2-1, the V gene TRBV10-2; a weak D match, TRBD2 (5 bases). The CDR3 is made up of 14 amino acids. Germline V gene data show CDR1 as WSHSY and CDR2 as SAAADI. V shed 9 bases and J shed 0 bases, with 12 bases lying between them. In DNA form, the CDR3 reads TGCGCCAGTAAAACGGGGAGCTCCTACAATGAGCAGTTCTTC. It specifies CASKTGSSYNEQFF.

The rearrangement links TRBV5-1 to TRBJ2-7; D possibly corresponds to TRBD1 (6 bases). The germline V and J ends were trimmed by 4 bases and 5 bases, with 13 bases remaining between them. CDR3 length: 13 residues. Germline-derived CDR1 and CDR2 are SGHRS and YFSETQ. CDR3 amino acids: CASSGDRSNEQYF. Here the CDR3 DNA reads TGCGCCAGCAGCGGCGACAGGAGCAACGAGCAGTACTTC.

The chain links TRBV25-1 to TRBJ2-2; D is unresolved. Per the germline V gene, CDR1 is MGHDK and CDR2 is SYGVNS. The CDR3 extends over 16 amino acids. Between the trimmed V and J ends, which lost 1 base and 1 base, there was a span of 10 bases. The CDR3 nucleotides read TGTGCCAGCAGTGAATCCAAAGGTTTGAACACCGGGGAGCTGTTTTTT. It codes for CASSESKGLNTGELFF.